The clone carrying this T cell receptor beta chain was seen ten or more times. The data derive from a study of T-cell reconstitution after alpha-beta-depleted transplantation in children. TCRbeta library construction was performed incorporating unique molecular identifiers. TCRdb reanalysed the PCR reads using MiXCR and keeps one entry per CDR3 protein. The table has a few hundred thousand distinct CDR3 sequences, 10% to 15% seen once. CDR1 KGHDR and CDR2 SFDVKD come from the germline V gene. This CDR3 is built from 14 residues. The ends were cut back, 4 bases at V and 5 bases at J, with 12 bases in the middle.

This TCR derives from a male patient aged 10 to 17 who had a stem cell transplant for acute myeloid leukemia, so the T cells may come from the graft donor. Sequenced here: PBMCs, mostly from graft donor cells, sampled 360 days after TCRalphabeta/CD19-depleted stem cell transplant. The V call is TRBV24-1, the J call TRBJ2-3; TRBD2 is a possible D gene (5 bases). Here the CDR3 reads CATSEFFRGDTQYF. The CDR3 DNA reads TGTGCCACCAGTGAGTTCTTCCGGGGAGATACGCAGTATTTT.